Sequencing of this T cell receptor beta chain was carried out in a study of CD4+ T cells in melanoma. Some clones are missing from TCRdb's copy, which holds only in-frame ones; the method was immunoSEQ multiplex PCR. The table records about 55,000 clones, more than 60% of them present only once. Regarding this clone: The antigen is undetermined.

The study's findings and limits: In melanoma, neoantigen-specific CD4+ T cells reportedly differed in differentiation state. CD8+ T cell, macrophage and B cell function reportedly correlated with neoantigen-specific CD4+ T cells.

The sample taken for sequencing was tumor tissue. The TCR originated in a human donor with melanoma.

For the CDR3, the DNA is TGTGCCAGCAGCTTATCGGGGGATGCTAACTATGGCTACACCTTC. This gives the protein CASSLSGDANYGYTF. The rearrangement uses TRBV13 and TRBJ1-2, with TRBD1 as a possible D gene (5 bases). This CDR3 has 15 amino acids. CDR1 and CDR2 (germline): PRHDT, FYEKMQ (reference sequence). V was trimmed by 2 bases and J by 0 bases, leaving 10 bases between them. Using reference TRBV13 and TRBJ1-2 for the parts outside the CDR3, the full variable domain is AAGVIQSPRHLIKEKRETATLKCYPIPRHDTVYWYQQGPGQDPQFLISFYEKMQSDKGSIPDRFSAQQFSDYHSELNMSSLELGDSALYFCASSLSGDANYGYTFGSGTRLTVV.